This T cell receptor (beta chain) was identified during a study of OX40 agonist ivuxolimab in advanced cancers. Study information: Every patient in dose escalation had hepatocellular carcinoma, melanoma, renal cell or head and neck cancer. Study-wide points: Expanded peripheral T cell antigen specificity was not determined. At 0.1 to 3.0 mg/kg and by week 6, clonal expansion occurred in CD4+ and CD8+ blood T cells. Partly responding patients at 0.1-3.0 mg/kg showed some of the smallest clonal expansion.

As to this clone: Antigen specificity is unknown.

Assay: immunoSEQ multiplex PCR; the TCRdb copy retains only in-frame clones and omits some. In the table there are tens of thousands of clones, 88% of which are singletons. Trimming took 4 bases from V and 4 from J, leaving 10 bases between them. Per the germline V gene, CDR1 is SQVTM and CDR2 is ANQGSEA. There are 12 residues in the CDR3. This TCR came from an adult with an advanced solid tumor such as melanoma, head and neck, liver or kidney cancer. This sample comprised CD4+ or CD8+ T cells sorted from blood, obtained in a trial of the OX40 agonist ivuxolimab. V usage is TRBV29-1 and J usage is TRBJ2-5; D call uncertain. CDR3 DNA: TGCAGCGTTGCCCCGGACGGAGAGACCCAGTACTTC. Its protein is CSVAPDGETQYF.